In this sample, the clone carrying this TCR beta chain turned up a few times. The sample belongs to a study of T cell repertoires in cytomegalovirus infection. TCRdb re-called the reads with MiXCR, one entry per CDR3 protein. The table has around 280,000 distinct CDR3 sequences, roughly a tenth seen once. CDR1 and CDR2 (germline): DFQATT, SNEGSKA (reference sequence). V lost 0 bases and J lost 12; bases outside the gene matches: 8. The CDR3 is 14 amino acids. The chain joins TRBV20-1 to TRBJ2-1, with 10 bases matching TRBD2. The sequence derives from a human donor in good health (CMV status not recorded). Some clones in this sample may be carry-over from other donors' samples. The source material was PBMCs. The CDR3, as DNA: TGCAGTGCTAGAGAGGTGACAGCGGGGGGGGGGCAGTTCTTC. It is translated as CSAREVTAGGGQFF.